The source of this TCR beta chain is a study of OX40 agonist ivuxolimab in advanced cancers. Concerning the study at large: The costimulatory receptor OX40 (CD134) was targeted by ivuxolimab, a fully human IgG2 agonistic monoclonal antibody. Intravenous ivuxolimab was administered to patients every 2 weeks at six dose levels: 0.01, 0.1, 0.3, 1.5, 3 and 10 mg/kg. Among the 52 dose-escalation patients, some 20 had hepatocellular carcinoma, some 15 melanoma, 9 renal cell carcinoma and 9 head and neck cancer. In the dose-escalation cohort, around four fifths of patients were male, and the mean age was approximately 60 years with a range of about 23 to 79. Prior anti-PD-1, anti-PD-L1 or anti-CTLA-4 therapy was permitted, and approximately 41% of dose-escalation patients had received checkpoint inhibitors. Partial responses occurred in three dose-escalation patients: two with cutaneous melanoma and one with hepatocellular carcinoma. The point of sequencing TCRbeta in the periphery was to test whether ivuxolimab changed TCR sequence diversity and drove clonal T-cell expansion. The paper describes the monotherapy dose-escalation part (N of about 47 patients) of the phase I trial of ivuxolimab.

Genomic DNA was isolated from the sorted cells so that the TCRbeta CDR3 region could be sequenced. The immunoSEQ Assay was used for sequencing of TCRbeta CDR3 regions. Entries here come from immuneACCESS through TCRdb and include only in-frame sequences with V and J called. Some clones fail to appear in such tables; in the studies checked, an unresolved V gene covers under half of the shortfall, and the cause of the remainder is unknown. This sample comprises 76,000 or so clones, approximately 89% of them detected only once. The ten largest clones add up to 0.7% to 0.9% of the sample. Patients with autoimmune disease history or receiving systemic immunosuppression were excluded from the trial. Peripheral blood for TCR sequencing was drawn from every dose cohort at baseline, at cycle 4 day 1 and at cycle 7 day 1. The samples were taken from a phase I, first-in-human, multicenter, open-label dose-escalation trial of ivuxolimab. Adults with locally advanced or metastatic head and neck squamous cell, hepatocellular, melanoma or renal cell carcinoma were enrolled in the trial. Before TCR sequencing, CD4+ and CD8+ T cells were separately sorted from peripheral blood.

Reading from cysteine to phenylalanine, the CDR3 counts 18 amino acids. Left in the record is the CDR3 DNA by itself, 54 bases read in frame from the first base. V loses 0 bases of germline sequence and J loses 0 bases, and the interval between the two ends is 15 bases. The CDR1 and CDR2 encoded by the germline V gene are SGHRS and YFSETQ. Overall study outcomes, separate from this receptor: Low levels of normalized T-cell clonal expansion were also shown by some nonresponding patients. After ivuxolimab, CD8+ T cells had more expanded clones than CD4+ T cells on average. The antigen specificity of the peripheral T cells that underwent clonal expansion was not determined. At doses of 0.1 to 3.0 mg/kg, clonal expansion of both CD4+ and CD8+ T cells in blood was seen between baseline and week 6. In the 0.1-3.0 mg/kg groups, partial responders were among the patients with the lowest normalized peripheral clonal expansion, particularly in CD8+ T cells.

This clone showed up just a few times. There is no known antigen for this receptor. Base qualities are not at hand, and no much larger clone is one base apart. This clonotype was obtained from an adult with an advanced solid tumor such as melanoma, head and neck, liver or kidney cancer. This chain joins TRBV5-1 to TRBJ1-4; the D gene identity is not certain. The sample here was CD4+ or CD8+ T cells sorted from blood, taken in a trial of the OX40 agonist ivuxolimab. Read as DNA, the sequence is TGCGCCAGCAGCTTGGTCGGTCCGGGGTATGCAACTAATGAAAAACTGTTTTTT. Its translation is CASSLVGPGYATNEKLFF. With all but the CDR3 taken from the reference TRBV5-1 and TRBJ1-4 genes, the full variable domain is: KAGVTQTPRYLIKTRGQQVTLSCSPISGHRSVSWYQQTPGQGLQFLFEYFSETQRNKGNFPGRFSGRQFSNSRSEMNVSTLELGDSALYLCASSLVGPGYATNEKLFFGSGTQLSVL.